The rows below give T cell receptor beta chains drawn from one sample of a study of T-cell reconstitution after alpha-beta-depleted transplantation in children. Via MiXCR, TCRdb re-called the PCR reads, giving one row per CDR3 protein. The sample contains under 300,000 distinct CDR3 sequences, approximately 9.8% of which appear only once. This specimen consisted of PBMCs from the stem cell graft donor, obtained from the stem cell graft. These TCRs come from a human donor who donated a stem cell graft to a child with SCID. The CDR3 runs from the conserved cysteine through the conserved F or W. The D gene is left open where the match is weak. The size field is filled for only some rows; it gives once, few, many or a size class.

CDR3nt: TGCAGTGCTAGAGATTTCGCGGGGGGCCAGCCAGATACGCAGTATTTT
CDR3aa: CSARDFAGGQPDTQYF
abundance: many
j_gene: TRBJ2-3
v_gene: TRBV20-1
d_gene: TRBD2

CDR3nt: TGTGCCAGCAGTGAGGGACAGACGCGAGAGACCCAGTACTTC
CDR3aa: CASSEGQTRETQYF
abundance: many
j_gene: TRBJ2-5
v_gene: TRBV12-3/TRBV12-4
d_gene: TRBD1

CDR3nt: TGTGCCAGCAGCTTAAGTGGCCAGCATAATTCACCCCTCCACTTT
CDR3aa: CASSLSGQHNSPLHF
abundance: many
j_gene: TRBJ1-6
v_gene: TRBV7-2
d_gene: -

CDR3nt: TGTGCCAGCAGCTTAGACTCGGGAGTGTATGGCTACACCTTC
CDR3aa: CASSLDSGVYGYTF
abundance: many
j_gene: TRBJ1-2
v_gene: TRBV7-9
d_gene: -

CDR3nt: TGTGCCAGCAGCCGGGACAGGACCTATGGCTACACCTTC
CDR3aa: CASSRDRTYGYTF
abundance: many
j_gene: TRBJ1-2
v_gene: TRBV5-4
d_gene: TRBD1

CDR3nt: TGTGCCACCAGTGATTTCAAGGACAGGGCTTCCTACAATGAGCAGTTCTTC
CDR3aa: CATSDFKDRASYNEQFF
abundance: many
j_gene: TRBJ2-1
v_gene: TRBV24-1
d_gene: TRBD1

CDR3nt: TGTGCCAGCAGCTTCACAGGGGGCTGGGACACTGAAGCTTTCTTT
CDR3aa: CASSFTGGWDTEAFF
abundance: many
j_gene: TRBJ1-1
v_gene: TRBV6-1
d_gene: TRBD1

CDR3nt: TGTGCCAGCAGCAAACGACAGGGCGAGTTCGAAAAACTGTTTTTT
CDR3aa: CASSKRQGEFEKLFF
abundance: many
j_gene: TRBJ1-4
v_gene: TRBV7-2
d_gene: TRBD1

CDR3nt: TGTGCCAGCAGTCGGCAGGGACCTGATCACCAGCCCCAGCATTTT
CDR3aa: CASSRQGPDHQPQHF
abundance: many
j_gene: TRBJ1-5
v_gene: TRBV12-3/TRBV12-4
d_gene: -

CDR3nt: TGTGCCAGCAGCTTGGACGGGAATGCGGACATTCAGTACTTC
CDR3aa: CASSLDGNADIQYF
abundance: many
j_gene: TRBJ2-4
v_gene: TRBV5-6
d_gene: -

CDR3nt: TGTGCCAGCAGCGTAGGAGTGGGGGGCAATGAGCAGTTCTTC
CDR3aa: CASSVGVGGNEQFF
abundance: many
j_gene: TRBJ2-1
v_gene: TRBV9
d_gene: -

CDR3nt: TGTGCCAGCAGCCCCCTAACCCGCGGCGGGAGTTCACCCCTCCACTTT
CDR3aa: CASSPLTRGGSSPLHF
abundance: many
j_gene: TRBJ1-6
v_gene: TRBV6-5
d_gene: -

CDR3nt: TGTGCCAGCAGTCCCGGGACAGGGCTGAATGAAAAACTGTTTTTT
CDR3aa: CASSPGTGLNEKLFF
abundance: few
j_gene: TRBJ1-4
v_gene: TRBV27
d_gene: TRBD1

CDR3nt: TGCAGTGCTAGTGCGCGGGGGAGTTCAGATACGCAGTATTTT
CDR3aa: CSASARGSSDTQYF
abundance: many
j_gene: TRBJ2-3
v_gene: TRBV20-1
d_gene: TRBD2

CDR3nt: TGTGCCAGCAGTGGTGCGGGACTAGCAGGCACAGATACGCAGTATTTT
CDR3aa: CASSGAGLAGTDTQYF
abundance: many
j_gene: TRBJ2-3
v_gene: TRBV9
d_gene: TRBD2

CDR3nt: TGTGCCAGCAGCTCAGACAGGGAGGGCACTGAAGCTTTCTTT
CDR3aa: CASSSDREGTEAFF
abundance: many
j_gene: TRBJ1-1
v_gene: TRBV6-5
d_gene: TRBD1

CDR3nt: TGTGCCAGCAGAGACCGGGACAGATCCTACGAGCAGTACTTC
CDR3aa: CASRDRDRSYEQYF
abundance: many
j_gene: TRBJ2-7
v_gene: TRBV2
d_gene: TRBD1

CDR3nt: TGCGCCAGCAGCTCCGACCCAGGAACGTCCAACACCGGGGAGCTGTTTTTT
CDR3aa: CASSSDPGTSNTGELFF
abundance: many
j_gene: TRBJ2-2
v_gene: TRBV5-1
d_gene: -

CDR3nt: TGTGCCAGCCAAGACTCAAGAAGGGCCAAAAACATTCAGTACTTC
CDR3aa: CASQDSRRAKNIQYF
abundance: many
j_gene: TRBJ2-4
v_gene: TRBV12-3/TRBV12-4
d_gene: -

CDR3nt: TGCAGTGCTACCCCATACGGGGGGGGTACCTATGGCTACACCTTC
CDR3aa: CSATPYGGGTYGYTF
abundance: many
j_gene: TRBJ1-2
v_gene: TRBV20-1
d_gene: -

CDR3nt: TGTGCCATCAGTGAGCTGATTATGGGGGGGTATTCCTACGAGCAGTACTTC
CDR3aa: CAISELIMGGYSYEQYF
abundance: many
j_gene: TRBJ2-7
v_gene: TRBV10-3
d_gene: TRBD2

CDR3nt: TGTGCCAGCAGGCTAGCGGGGGTTCCCACAGATACGCAGTATTTT
CDR3aa: CASRLAGVPTDTQYF
abundance: many
j_gene: TRBJ2-3
v_gene: TRBV12-3/TRBV12-4
d_gene: TRBD2

CDR3nt: TGTGCCAGCAGCTTGGCCGGGGGTAGTGAGACCCAGTACTTC
CDR3aa: CASSLAGGSETQYF
abundance: many
j_gene: TRBJ2-5
v_gene: TRBV5-6
d_gene: -

CDR3nt: TGCGCCAGCAGCTTGACCCCAAACAGGGGGAACACTGAAGCTTTCTTT
CDR3aa: CASSLTPNRGNTEAFF
abundance: many
j_gene: TRBJ1-1
v_gene: TRBV5-1
d_gene: TRBD1

CDR3nt: TGTGCCAGCAGTTTGCTAGCGGGGAACAATGAGCAGTTCTTC
CDR3aa: CASSLLAGNNEQFF
abundance: many
j_gene: TRBJ2-1
v_gene: TRBV12-3/TRBV12-4
d_gene: TRBD2

CDR3nt: TGTGCCAGCAGCTTAGTCCCGAGGGGGCCTACTACCGGGGAGCTGTTTTTT
CDR3aa: CASSLVPRGPTTGELFF
abundance: many
j_gene: TRBJ2-2
v_gene: TRBV11-2
d_gene: TRBD1

CDR3nt: TGTGCCAGCAGCAGAGGGACGCTGAACACTGAAGCTTTCTTT
CDR3aa: CASSRGTLNTEAFF
abundance: many
j_gene: TRBJ1-1
v_gene: TRBV7-9
d_gene: -

CDR3nt: TGCGCCAGCAGCTTGGAACAGGGGGTCGTCTATGGCTACACCTTC
CDR3aa: CASSLEQGVVYGYTF
abundance: many
j_gene: TRBJ1-2
v_gene: TRBV5-1
d_gene: TRBD1

CDR3nt: TGTGCCGGGGACAGGGAAGACCCCAGCACAGATACGCAGTATTTT
CDR3aa: CAGDREDPSTDTQYF
abundance: many
j_gene: TRBJ2-3
v_gene: TRBV2
d_gene: TRBD1

CDR3nt: TGTGCCAGCAGCTTACGACTAGCGGGGTTACTCTACAATGAGCAGTTCTTC
CDR3aa: CASSLRLAGLLYNEQFF
abundance: many
j_gene: TRBJ2-1
v_gene: TRBV5-6
d_gene: TRBD2

CDR3nt: TGTGCCAGTAGTGACCGTGGCGACAACGCGGTTGAAAAACTGTTTTTT
CDR3aa: CASSDRGDNAVEKLFF
abundance: many
j_gene: TRBJ1-4
v_gene: TRBV19
d_gene: -

CDR3nt: TGTGCCATCAGTACCACAGGGGGCGCTGGGGCCAACGTCCTGACTTTC
CDR3aa: CAISTTGGAGANVLTF
abundance: many
j_gene: TRBJ2-6
v_gene: TRBV10-3
d_gene: TRBD1

CDR3nt: TGTGCCAGTAGTACCGGGACTTACTATGGCTACACCTTC
CDR3aa: CASSTGTYYGYTF
abundance: -
j_gene: TRBJ1-2
v_gene: TRBV19
d_gene: -

CDR3nt: TGTGCCAGCAGTCCACATCGGACCGTTAAGAACACTGAAGCTTTCTTT
CDR3aa: CASSPHRTVKNTEAFF
abundance: many
j_gene: TRBJ1-1
v_gene: TRBV27
d_gene: -

CDR3nt: TGCGCCAGCAGCCGCGGGGGGGACAGATCCTCCTACGAGCAGTACTTC
CDR3aa: CASSRGGDRSSYEQYF
abundance: few
j_gene: TRBJ2-7
v_gene: TRBV5-1
d_gene: TRBD2

CDR3nt: TGTGCCAGCGGGGCGGGGTTTAGCACAGATACGCAGTATTTT
CDR3aa: CASGAGFSTDTQYF
abundance: many
j_gene: TRBJ2-3
v_gene: TRBV9
d_gene: -

CDR3nt: TGTGCCAGCAGTAGGGGACAGGGGGCATACACCGGGGAGCTGTTTTTT
CDR3aa: CASSRGQGAYTGELFF
abundance: many
j_gene: TRBJ2-2
v_gene: TRBV6-1
d_gene: TRBD1

CDR3nt: TGCGCCAGCAGCCGGAGGGGGGACCGTCGGGGCACAGATACGCAGTATTTT
CDR3aa: CASSRRGDRRGTDTQYF
abundance: many
j_gene: TRBJ2-3
v_gene: TRBV5-1
d_gene: -

CDR3nt: TGCAGTGTCCAAAACGTAGCGGGGGGCCCGACGGATACGCAGTATTTT
CDR3aa: CSVQNVAGGPTDTQYF
abundance: many
j_gene: TRBJ2-3
v_gene: TRBV20-1
d_gene: TRBD2

CDR3nt: TGTGCCAGCAGCCGAACCGGGACAAACACCGGGGAGCTGTTTTTT
CDR3aa: CASSRTGTNTGELFF
abundance: many
j_gene: TRBJ2-2
v_gene: TRBV7-2
d_gene: -

CDR3nt: TGCGCCAGCAGTACGGGGAGAGAGACCCAGTACTTC
CDR3aa: CASSTGRETQYF
abundance: many
j_gene: TRBJ2-5
v_gene: TRBV5-1
d_gene: -

CDR3nt: TGCAGTGCTCGTGACAGAAATAACACCGGGGAGCTGTTTTTT
CDR3aa: CSARDRNNTGELFF
abundance: few
j_gene: TRBJ2-2
v_gene: TRBV20-1
d_gene: -

CDR3nt: TGCGCCAGCAGCGGATTAGGGGACGCAGTCTACGAGCAGTACTTC
CDR3aa: CASSGLGDAVYEQYF
abundance: few
j_gene: TRBJ2-7
v_gene: TRBV5-1
d_gene: -

CDR3nt: TGCGCCAGCAGCCCTGACTCCCGTTCGGGGGGTGAGCAGTTCTTC
CDR3aa: CASSPDSRSGGEQFF
abundance: many
j_gene: TRBJ2-1
v_gene: TRBV5-1
d_gene: TRBD2

CDR3nt: TGTGCCACCAGCAGAGATATAAAAGGTGATCAGCCCCAGCATTTT
CDR3aa: CATSRDIKGDQPQHF
abundance: many
j_gene: TRBJ1-5
v_gene: TRBV15
d_gene: -

CDR3nt: TGTGCCAGCAGTTTTGGGGAGAGAACAGATACGCAGTATTTT
CDR3aa: CASSFGERTDTQYF
abundance: many
j_gene: TRBJ2-3
v_gene: TRBV12-3/TRBV12-4
d_gene: -

CDR3nt: TGCAGTGCTACCTTACAGAACAATGAGCAGTTCTTC
CDR3aa: CSATLQNNEQFF
abundance: many
j_gene: TRBJ2-1
v_gene: TRBV20-1
d_gene: -

CDR3nt: TGCGCCAGCAGTGGCACGGGACACCTCCAAGAGACCCAGTACTTC
CDR3aa: CASSGTGHLQETQYF
abundance: many
j_gene: TRBJ2-5
v_gene: TRBV5-1
d_gene: -

CDR3nt: TGTGCCAGCAGCTCCCCTTTGATCCCCGGGGAGCTGTTTTTT
CDR3aa: CASSSPLIPGELFF
abundance: -
j_gene: TRBJ2-2
v_gene: TRBV11-3
d_gene: -

CDR3nt: TGTGCCAGCAGCTTGCAGGCCTATGGCTACACCTTC
CDR3aa: CASSLQAYGYTF
abundance: many
j_gene: TRBJ1-2
v_gene: TRBV7-2
d_gene: -

CDR3nt: TGTGCCAGCACCGATCGGGTCCGGCTAAACACTGAAGCTTTCTTT
CDR3aa: CASTDRVRLNTEAFF
abundance: many
j_gene: TRBJ1-1
v_gene: TRBV5-5
d_gene: -

CDR3nt: TGCAGCGTACGAACCGGACTAGCGGGGGTACAAGAGACCCAGTACTTC
CDR3aa: CSVRTGLAGVQETQYF
abundance: -
j_gene: TRBJ2-5
v_gene: TRBV29-1
d_gene: TRBD2

CDR3nt: TGCGCCAGCAGCTTGAGTGGGACTCGCTCCTACGAGCAGTACTTC
CDR3aa: CASSLSGTRSYEQYF
abundance: many
j_gene: TRBJ2-7
v_gene: TRBV5-1
d_gene: -

CDR3nt: TGTGCCAGCAGCCAAGCGGGAACTAATGAAAAACTGTTTTTT
CDR3aa: CASSQAGTNEKLFF
abundance: many
j_gene: TRBJ1-4
v_gene: TRBV3-1
d_gene: -

CDR3nt: TGCGCCAGCAGCTTGGCTCAGCAGGTCGGATCACCCCTCCACTTT
CDR3aa: CASSLAQQVGSPLHF
abundance: many
j_gene: TRBJ1-6
v_gene: TRBV5-1
d_gene: -

CDR3nt: TGTGCCAGCATTACCCGATCGGCTCCTGGGGCCAACGTCCTGACTTTC
CDR3aa: CASITRSAPGANVLTF
abundance: many
j_gene: TRBJ2-6
v_gene: TRBV12-3/TRBV12-4
d_gene: -

CDR3nt: TGTGCCAGCAGTGACCCTAATCAGCCCCAGCATTTT
CDR3aa: CASSDPNQPQHF
abundance: -
j_gene: TRBJ1-5
v_gene: TRBV6-1
d_gene: -

CDR3nt: TGTGCCAGCAGCTTAGTTAGGGAAACTAACTATGGCTACACCTTC
CDR3aa: CASSLVRETNYGYTF
abundance: many
j_gene: TRBJ1-2
v_gene: TRBV7-9
d_gene: -